These 17 T cell receptor beta chains were all obtained from the same sample, sequenced in a study of blood T cell repertoires in COVID-19. The data were produced by immunoSEQ multiplex PCR, yet TCRdb's version contains in-frame clones alone and is incomplete. This table holds 300,000 to 400,000 clones, around four fifths found once. The sequenced sample consisted of peripheral blood. These receptors came from a man aged 25-45 years with active or convalescent COVID-19.

This clone was picked up a small number of times. The chain has TRBV20-1 and TRBJ2-1; TRBD2 agrees at 8 bases. The trim removed 3 bases at V and 8 bases at J, leaving 9 bases unmatched. CDR3 size: 14 residues. In germline, CDR1 is DFQATT, CDR2 SNEGSKA (reference sequence). CDR3 nucleotide sequence: TGCAGTGCTAGTCGGGGGGGCGGCGGCTATGAGCAGTTCTTC. Protein sequence: CSASRGGGGYEQFF.

The gene calls are TRBV5-1 and TRBJ2-1; TRBD2 matches 12 bases. The trim removed 3 bases at V and 5 bases at J, leaving 6 bases unmatched. Germline CDR1 reads SGHRS; CDR2 reads YFSETQ. This CDR3 has 16 residues. The CDR3 loop reads CASSSQTSGRHNEQFF. CDR3 DNA: TGCGCCAGCAGCTCCCAGACTAGCGGGAGACACAATGAGCAGTTCTTC.

The gene calls are TRBV9 and TRBJ1-4; weak D call: TRBD1 (6 bases). V was pared by 3 bases and J by 10 bases, with 22 bases between. The CDR3 runs 16 residues. The germline V gene has CDR1 SGDLS and CDR2 YYNGEE. The CDR3 coding sequence is TGTGCCAGCAGCGATACCGGGACACCCCGCCATGGAAAACTGTTTTTT. It yields the protein CASSDTGTPRHGKLFF.

The J gene is TRBJ2-1, the V gene TRBV5-4; weak D call: TRBD2 (5 bases). Per the germline V gene, CDR1 is SGHNT and CDR2 is YYREEE (reference sequence). The V end was cut by 0 bases, the J end by 8 bases, with 15 bases between. CDR3 size: 15 residues. CDR3 protein: CASSLDGNAIDEQFF. CDR3 DNA: TGTGCCAGCAGCTTGGACGGGAACGCAATTGATGAGCAGTTCTTC.

CDR3 nucleotides: TGCGCCAGCAGTCCTTCAAGCCTAGACAGGGATAGCAATCAGCCCCAGCATTTT. Translated: CASSPSSLDRDSNQPQHF. The rearrangement joins TRBV23-1 to TRBJ1-5; TRBD1 aligns across 7 bases. TRBV23-1 carries the ORF label, with uncertain function. This CDR3 region has 18 residues. With 4 bases clipped from V and 0 bases from J, the junction kept 12 bases outside the gene matches.

The chain has TRBV11-2 and TRBJ2-2; 8 bases match TRBD2. Per the germline V gene, CDR1 is SGHAT and CDR2 is FQNNGV. Trimming at V came to 0 bases and at J to 3 bases, leaving 3 bases not matched to a gene. The CDR3 totals 16 residues. The CDR3 loop reads CASSLDPSGYTGELFF. CDR3 bases: TGTGCCAGCAGCTTAGACCCTAGCGGGTACACCGGGGAGCTGTTTTTT.

This chain joins TRBV7-6 and TRBJ2-2; 13 bases align to TRBD2. There are 15 residues in the CDR3. Germline values: CDR1 SGHVS, CDR2 FNYEAQ. The V and J ends lost 4 bases and 7 bases, in that order; junction bases with no gene match: 3. This CDR3 reads CASSSTSGRGGELFF. Written as DNA, the CDR3 is TGTGCCAGCAGCTCTACTAGCGGGAGGGGCGGGGAGCTGTTTTTT. The whole variable domain, filled in from reference TRBV7-6 and TRBJ2-2, reads GAGVSQSPRYKVTKRGQDVALRCDPISGHVSLYWYRQALGQGPEFLTYFNYEAQQDKSGLPNDRFSAERPEGSISTLTIQRTEQRDSAMYRCASSSTSGRGGELFFGEGSRLTVL.

The chain combines TRBV11-2 with TRBJ1-4; TRBD1 matches 8 bases. Looked up from germline, CDR1 is SGHAT and CDR2 is FQNNGV. J gave up 7 bases and V 5 bases, and 9 bases lay outside the gene matches. CDR3 size: 15 residues. CDR3 sequence: CASSINRGSVEKLFF. CDR3 coding DNA: TGTGCCAGCAGCATCAACAGGGGGTCAGTTGAAAAACTGTTTTTT. The whole variable domain, filled in from reference TRBV11-2 and TRBJ1-4, reads EAGVAQSPRYKIIEKRQSVAFWCNPISGHATLYWYQQILGQGPKLLIQFQNNGVVDDSQLPKDRFSAERLKGVDSTLKIQPAKLEDSAVYLCASSINRGSVEKLFFGSGTQLSVL.

The rearrangement joins TRBV7-9 to TRBJ2-1; tentatively, D is TRBD1 (5 bases). Germline lookup yields CDR1 SEHNR and CDR2 FQNEAQ (reference sequence). Deletions cut 2 bases from V and 9 bases from J, with 14 bases between. The CDR3 runs to 14 residues. CDR3 coding DNA: TGTGCCAGCAGCTTAACGGCAGGGTTGAGTGAGCAGTTCTTC. This sequence encodes CASSLTAGLSEQFF.

V is TRBV19 and J is TRBJ1-3, with D unresolved. The germline V and J ends were trimmed by 5 bases and 2 bases, with 7 bases remaining between them. Per the germline V gene, CDR1 is LNHDA and CDR2 is SQIVND (reference sequence). This CDR3 is built from 13 residues. The CDR3 coding sequence is TGTGCCAGTAGTTCTCAGACTGGAAACACCATATATTTT. This encodes CASSSQTGNTIYF.

The chain couples TRBV6-5 to TRBJ1-4; D unclear. Germline-derived CDR1 and CDR2 are MNHEY and SVGAGI. Trimming stripped 2 bases from V and 2 bases from J, with 9 bases between. This CDR3 spans 15 amino acids. Here the CDR3 reads CASSYGLRTNEKLFF. CDR3 sequence (DNA): TGTGCCAGCAGTTACGGTCTACGGACTAATGAAAAACTGTTTTTT.

This clone was observed a handful of times. The chain has TRBV6-6 and TRBJ2-1; 8 nucleotides align to TRBD2. Germline V gives CDR1 MNHNY, CDR2 SVGAGI (reference sequence). This CDR3 comprises 16 residues. The V gene end was trimmed by 2 bases and the J gene end by 2 bases; junction bases not matched to a gene: 5. The CDR3 DNA follows: TGTGCCAGCAGTTACCCAGTAGCGGGAACCTACAATGAGCAGTTCTTC. Protein product: CASSYPVAGTYNEQFF.

The J gene is TRBJ1-2, the V gene TRBV28; 8 positions agree with TRBD1. Losses at the gene ends were 3 bases for V and 6 bases for J; bases not matched to a gene: 6. CDR3 length: 14 amino acids. Germline V gene data show CDR1 as MDHEN and CDR2 as SYDVKM. This CDR3 reads CASSLRQGLNGYTF. CDR3 DNA: TGTGCCAGCAGTTTGAGACAGGGGCTGAATGGCTACACCTTC.

The chain recombines TRBV3-1 (or the pseudogene TRBV3-2) with TRBJ2-3; 14 bases map to TRBD2. With 4 bases clipped from V and 3 bases from J, the junction kept 6 bases outside the gene matches. The CDR3 sequence is 17 residues long. Germline loops: CDR1 LGHDT, CDR2 YNNKEL (reference sequence). CDR3 sequence (DNA): TGTGCCAGCAGCCGGCGACTAGCGGGGGGGTTAACAGATACGCAGTATTTT. Translation gives CASSRRLAGGLTDTQYF.

The J gene is TRBJ1-2, the V gene TRBV24-1; D unresolved. CDR1 is KGHDR and CDR2 is SFDVKD in the germline V gene. The CDR3 loop spans 12 amino acids. V lost 5 bases and J lost 5, with 8 bases in between. The CDR3 DNA follows: TGTGCCACCAGTGCTGGAGGGTATGGCTACACCTTC. Translation: CATSAGGYGYTF.

With respect to this clone: A much larger clone sits a single nucleotide away, making a read error possible. Other DNA sequences within the sample encode an identical CDR3. The CDR3 bases are TGTGCCAGCAGCTTAGAGGCTAGCGGATACAATGAGCAGTTCTTC. Translating gives CASSLEASGYNEQFF. The V and J genes are TRBV11-3 and TRBJ2-1; 7 bases are a match to TRBD2. The V gene's germline CDR1 is SGHNT and CDR2 YENEEA. The V gene end was trimmed by 0 bases and the J gene end by 4 bases; junction bases not matched to a gene: 3. The CDR3 consists of 15 residues.

This clone appeared a single time. V is TRBV19 and J is TRBJ2-2; a weak D match, TRBD2 (5 bases). Trimming stripped 7 bases from V and 0 bases from J, with 21 bases between. CDR3 length: 18 amino acids. The V gene's germline CDR1 is LNHDA and CDR2 SQIVND (reference sequence). The CDR3 protein is CASTPLDSVPSNTGELFF. The CDR3 DNA is TGTGCCAGTACTCCTTTGGATAGCGTACCCTCGAACACCGGGGAGCTGTTTTTT.